The TCR beta chain described here comes from a study of CD8 T cells in ankylosing spondylitis. Notes on the study in general: Matched ankylosing spondylitis synovial fluid reportedly showed significant enrichment of disease-linked clones. Disease-associated clonotypes exhibited CD8+ identity and were relatively infrequent in peripheral blood. Within ankylosing spondylitis blood, a TCR beta motif made up of seven or eight highly homologous variants appeared to be characteristic.

CDR1 is MNHEY and CDR2 is SVGAGI in the germline V gene. The junction had 3 bases not matched to a gene; V was cut back by 0 bases and J by 4 bases. The CDR3 length is 15 residues. About this clonotype itself: The antigen remains undetermined.

Quantitative 5'-RACE with molecular barcodes generated TCR beta libraries. From the 5' RACE reads, TCRdb called clonotypes with MiXCR, one entry per CDR3 protein. The data show about 64,000 distinct CDR3 sequences, with approximately 6% seen just once and approximately 5% held by the top ten. The sample consisted of synovial fluid, either unsorted or a sorted T cell fraction (not recorded which). This chain uses TRBV6-5 with TRBJ2-5, with 9 bases that match TRBD2. The sequence was collected from a male donor with ankylosing spondylitis. The CDR3 coding sequence is TGTGCCAGCAGTTACTCCGGACTAGCGCGAGAGACCCAGTACTTC. Encoded protein: CASSYSGLARETQYF.